These T cell receptor beta chains were read from a single sample in a study of shared clonotypes between healthy human individuals. Clones were sequenced by immunoSEQ multiplex PCR, and TCRdb holds only the in-frame ones, with some missing. The profile shows roughly 660,000 clones, about 92% of them singletons. The source material was memory CD8+ T cells from PBMCs. These receptors were obtained from a man in his late teens or twenties in good health. Some clones in this sample may be carry-over from other donors' samples. The CDR3 runs from the conserved cysteine through the conserved F or W. The order of the fields is V gene, clone size, D gene, J gene, CDR3 protein, CDR3 DNA. The D gene is left open where the match is weak. Rows give clone size only sometimes, using once, few, many, or a class for an expanded clone.

v_call: TRBV28
clone_size: -
d_call: TRBD2
j_call: TRBJ2-1
cdr3_aa: CASSASGDNEQFF
cdr3_nt: TGTGCCAGCAGTGCTAGCGGAGACAATGAGCAGTTCTTC

v_call: TRBV2
clone_size: medium-sized
d_call: TRBD1
j_call: TRBJ2-7
cdr3_aa: CASTGTGIGLEQYF
cdr3_nt: TGTGCCAGCACCGGGACAGGGATAGGGCTCGAGCAGTACTTC

v_call: TRBV9
clone_size: -
d_call: -
j_call: TRBJ2-7
cdr3_aa: CASSPGTARGYEQYF
cdr3_nt: TGTGCCAGCAGCCCTGGGACGGCAAGGGGCTACGAGCAGTACTTC

v_call: TRBV6-4
clone_size: many
d_call: TRBD2
j_call: TRBJ2-1
cdr3_aa: CASSSTSGDYNEQFF
cdr3_nt: TGTGCCAGCAGCTCAACTAGCGGGGATTACAATGAGCAGTTCTTC

v_call: TRBV28
clone_size: -
d_call: -
j_call: TRBJ2-7
cdr3_aa: CASRKNGLYEQYF
cdr3_nt: TGTGCCAGCAGAAAGAATGGTCTCTACGAGCAGTACTTC

v_call: TRBV27
clone_size: -
d_call: -
j_call: TRBJ2-1
cdr3_aa: CASSFLPVGGRANEQFF
cdr3_nt: TGTGCCAGCAGTTTCCTGCCGGTTGGAGGGCGAGCAAATGAGCAGTTCTTC

v_call: TRBV27
clone_size: once
d_call: TRBD2
j_call: TRBJ2-7
cdr3_aa: CASSWGLAADEQYF
cdr3_nt: TGTGCCAGCAGTTGGGGACTAGCGGCCGACGAGCAGTACTTC

v_call: TRBV7-6
clone_size: -
d_call: TRBD2
j_call: TRBJ2-1
cdr3_aa: CASSLTSGSLNEQFF
cdr3_nt: TGTGCCAGCAGCTTAACTAGCGGGAGTTTAAATGAGCAGTTCTTC

v_call: TRBV27
clone_size: -
d_call: TRBD2
j_call: TRBJ2-3
cdr3_aa: CASSLGTSGVSDTQYF
cdr3_nt: TGTGCCAGCAGTCTAGGGACTAGCGGGGTCTCAGATACGCAGTATTTT

v_call: TRBV19
clone_size: -
d_call: TRBD1
j_call: TRBJ1-2
cdr3_aa: CASITGEYGYTF
cdr3_nt: TGTGCCAGTATAACAGGGGAGTATGGCTACACCTTC

v_call: TRBV14
clone_size: once
d_call: -
j_call: TRBJ2-7
cdr3_aa: CASSQDYGLRYEQYF
cdr3_nt: TGTGCCAGCAGCCAAGATTACGGGTTGAGGTACGAGCAGTACTTC

v_call: TRBV19
clone_size: once
d_call: TRBD2
j_call: TRBJ2-3
cdr3_aa: CASRELAGDFSSTDTQYF
cdr3_nt: TGTGCCAGTAGGGAATTAGCGGGAGACTTTTCTAGCACAGATACGCAGTATTTT

v_call: TRBV30
clone_size: -
d_call: -
j_call: TRBJ1-1
cdr3_aa: CAWIVGGSGITEAFF
cdr3_nt: TGTGCCTGGATAGTCGGCGGGTCGGGGATTACTGAAGCTTTCTTT

v_call: TRBV9
clone_size: -
d_call: -
j_call: TRBJ2-3
cdr3_aa: CASSSEGKADTQYF
cdr3_nt: TGTGCCAGCAGCTCGGAAGGGAAGGCAGATACGCAGTATTTT

v_call: TRBV6-6
clone_size: -
d_call: -
j_call: TRBJ1-1
cdr3_aa: CASSYNSNEAFF
cdr3_nt: TGTGCCAGCAGTTACAACAGCAATGAAGCTTTCTTT

v_call: TRBV6-1
clone_size: -
d_call: -
j_call: TRBJ1-4
cdr3_aa: CASTGRGEKLFF
cdr3_nt: TGTGCCAGCACAGGCCGTGGAGAAAAACTGTTTTTT

v_call: TRBV9
clone_size: -
d_call: TRBD1
j_call: TRBJ1-1
cdr3_aa: CASSPRDRGLVDTEAFF
cdr3_nt: TGTGCCAGCAGCCCTCGGGACAGGGGGCTAGTCGACACTGAAGCTTTCTTT

v_call: TRBV4-1
clone_size: -
d_call: TRBD1
j_call: TRBJ2-3
cdr3_aa: CASSQGDRGPDTQYF
cdr3_nt: TGCGCCAGCAGCCAAGGGGACAGGGGACCAGATACGCAGTATTTT

v_call: TRBV27
clone_size: -
d_call: -
j_call: TRBJ1-1
cdr3_aa: CASSLLETEGEAFF
cdr3_nt: TGTGCCAGCAGTTTATTAGAGACGGAAGGTGAAGCTTTCTTT

v_call: TRBV7-9
clone_size: -
d_call: TRBD1
j_call: TRBJ2-7
cdr3_aa: CAGQGSDEQYF
cdr3_nt: TGTGCCGGACAGGGATCAGACGAGCAGTACTTC

v_call: TRBV6-1
clone_size: -
d_call: -
j_call: TRBJ2-7
cdr3_aa: CASGPGSSYEQYF
cdr3_nt: TGTGCCAGCGGACCAGGGAGCTCCTACGAGCAGTACTTC

v_call: TRBV28
clone_size: -
d_call: -
j_call: TRBJ2-4
cdr3_aa: CASSLTIAKNIQYF
cdr3_nt: TGTGCCAGCAGTCTGACGATAGCCAAAAACATTCAGTACTTC

v_call: TRBV10-2
clone_size: -
d_call: -
j_call: TRBJ2-2
cdr3_aa: CASSWSANTGELFF
cdr3_nt: TGCGCCAGCAGTTGGTCGGCGAACACCGGGGAGCTGTTTTTT

v_call: TRBV29-1
clone_size: once
d_call: -
j_call: TRBJ2-3
cdr3_aa: CSVGVQRVADTQYF
cdr3_nt: TGCAGCGTTGGCGTACAAAGGGTCGCAGATACGCAGTATTTT

v_call: TRBV28
clone_size: few
d_call: -
j_call: TRBJ1-1
cdr3_aa: CASSLVGTGNTEAFF
cdr3_nt: TGTGCCAGCAGTTTAGTAGGGACGGGGAACACTGAAGCTTTCTTT

v_call: TRBV7-9
clone_size: once
d_call: -
j_call: TRBJ2-1
cdr3_aa: CASSSSGGSFGSSYNEQFF
cdr3_nt: TGTGCCAGCAGCTCAAGTGGGGGATCCTTTGGTTCCTCCTACAATGAGCAGTTCTTC

v_call: TRBV4-1
clone_size: -
d_call: -
j_call: TRBJ2-5
cdr3_aa: CASSQPSLGDETQYF
cdr3_nt: TGCGCCAGCAGCCAACCTTCACTAGGCGACGAGACCCAGTACTTC

v_call: TRBV13
clone_size: -
d_call: -
j_call: TRBJ2-3
cdr3_aa: CASSSKLGSTDTQYF
cdr3_nt: TGTGCCAGCAGCTCAAAACTAGGTAGCACAGATACGCAGTATTTT

v_call: TRBV11-2
clone_size: -
d_call: -
j_call: TRBJ1-2
cdr3_aa: CASSLGGAGSGYTF
cdr3_nt: TGTGCCAGCAGCTTAGGAGGGGCAGGGTCAGGCTACACCTTC

v_call: TRBV27
clone_size: -
d_call: -
j_call: TRBJ1-1
cdr3_aa: CASSPPDGYTEAFF
cdr3_nt: TGTGCCAGCAGTCCTCCCGACGGGTATACTGAAGCTTTCTTT

v_call: TRBV5-4
clone_size: -
d_call: TRBD2
j_call: TRBJ2-7
cdr3_aa: CASSLGGGSSYEQYF
cdr3_nt: TGTGCCAGCAGCTTGGGCGGGGGGAGCTCCTACGAGCAGTACTTC

v_call: TRBV6-5
clone_size: -
d_call: -
j_call: TRBJ1-2
cdr3_aa: CASTQDRNYGYTF
cdr3_nt: TGTGCCAGCACTCAAGACAGAAATTATGGCTACACCTTC

v_call: TRBV5-4
clone_size: -
d_call: TRBD1
j_call: TRBJ1-1
cdr3_aa: CASSPRTGGPGMNTEAFF
cdr3_nt: TGTGCCAGCAGTCCACGGACAGGGGGCCCCGGAATGAACACTGAAGCTTTCTTT

v_call: TRBV7-9
clone_size: -
d_call: -
j_call: TRBJ1-2
cdr3_aa: CASSSLQGTNYGYTF
cdr3_nt: TGTGCCAGCAGCTCACTCCAGGGGACTAACTATGGCTACACCTTC

v_call: TRBV5-5
clone_size: -
d_call: -
j_call: TRBJ2-7
cdr3_aa: CASSPRSAEQYF
cdr3_nt: TGTGCCAGCAGCCCCCGATCTGCCGAGCAGTACTTC

v_call: TRBV6-5
clone_size: -
d_call: -
j_call: TRBJ2-2
cdr3_aa: CASVRDTGELFF
cdr3_nt: TGTGCCAGCGTTAGGGACACCGGGGAGCTGTTTTTT

v_call: TRBV27
clone_size: -
d_call: TRBD1
j_call: TRBJ2-7
cdr3_aa: CASSEDRGSYEQYF
cdr3_nt: TGTGCCAGCAGTGAGGACAGGGGCTCCTACGAGCAGTACTTC

v_call: TRBV13
clone_size: -
d_call: TRBD2
j_call: TRBJ2-7
cdr3_aa: CASSLRLADYEQYF
cdr3_nt: TGTGCCAGCAGCTTAAGACTAGCGGATTACGAGCAGTACTTC

v_call: TRBV30
clone_size: -
d_call: TRBD1
j_call: TRBJ2-7
cdr3_aa: CAWIMTGNVYEQYF
cdr3_nt: TGTGCCTGGATTATGACAGGGAATGTCTACGAGCAGTACTTC

v_call: TRBV7-3
clone_size: -
d_call: -
j_call: TRBJ2-1
cdr3_aa: CASSLGFETRLNEQFF
cdr3_nt: TGTGCCAGCAGCTTAGGTTTCGAGACTAGACTAAATGAGCAGTTCTTC

v_call: TRBV5-6
clone_size: few
d_call: -
j_call: TRBJ1-6
cdr3_aa: CASSFQGYNSPLHF
cdr3_nt: TGTGCCAGCAGCTTTCAGGGCTACAATTCACCCCTCCACTTT

v_call: TRBV6-5
clone_size: -
d_call: -
j_call: TRBJ2-7
cdr3_aa: CASSYSRQDSYEQYF
cdr3_nt: TGTGCCAGCAGTTACTCGAGACAGGACTCCTACGAGCAGTACTTC

v_call: TRBV6-6
clone_size: once
d_call: -
j_call: TRBJ2-1
cdr3_aa: CATKGVYNEQFF
cdr3_nt: TGTGCCACAAAGGGGGTATACAATGAGCAGTTCTTC

v_call: TRBV28
clone_size: -
d_call: -
j_call: TRBJ1-1
cdr3_aa: CASSFGGNTEAFF
cdr3_nt: TGTGCCAGCAGTTTTGGGGGGAACACTGAAGCTTTCTTT

v_call: TRBV4-1
clone_size: -
d_call: TRBD2
j_call: TRBJ2-5
cdr3_aa: CASSQAWGGKNQETQYF
cdr3_nt: TGCGCCAGCAGCCAAGCGTGGGGGGGAAAAAACCAAGAGACCCAGTACTTC

v_call: TRBV4-1
clone_size: few
d_call: TRBD2
j_call: TRBJ2-1
cdr3_aa: CASSLKTSTYNEQFF
cdr3_nt: TGCGCCAGCAGCCTAAAGACTAGCACCTACAATGAGCAGTTCTTC

v_call: TRBV7-9
clone_size: -
d_call: TRBD1
j_call: TRBJ2-1
cdr3_aa: CASSFSSDRYNEQFF
cdr3_nt: TGTGCCAGCAGCTTTTCCTCGGACAGGTACAATGAGCAGTTCTTC

v_call: TRBV4-1
clone_size: -
d_call: -
j_call: TRBJ2-2
cdr3_aa: CASSHLNTGELFF
cdr3_nt: TGCGCCAGCAGCCACCTAAACACCGGGGAGCTGTTTTTT

v_call: TRBV7-9
clone_size: -
d_call: TRBD1
j_call: TRBJ1-1
cdr3_aa: CASILTGGNTEAFF
cdr3_nt: TGTGCCAGCATCCTAACAGGGGGCAACACTGAAGCTTTCTTT

v_call: TRBV25-1
clone_size: -
d_call: -
j_call: TRBJ1-1
cdr3_aa: CASSRDTQNTEAFF
cdr3_nt: TGTGCCAGCAGTCGGGACACCCAGAACACTGAAGCTTTCTTT

v_call: TRBV19
clone_size: -
d_call: -
j_call: TRBJ2-1
cdr3_aa: CASKGGASYNEQFF
cdr3_nt: TGTGCCAGTAAAGGCGGGGCCTCCTACAATGAGCAGTTCTTC

v_call: TRBV9
clone_size: -
d_call: TRBD1
j_call: TRBJ2-1
cdr3_aa: CASSGGTGVSYNEQFF
cdr3_nt: TGTGCCAGCAGCGGTGGGACAGGGGTCTCCTACAATGAGCAGTTCTTC

v_call: TRBV10-1
clone_size: once
d_call: -
j_call: TRBJ2-2
cdr3_aa: CASSYLRENTGELFF
cdr3_nt: TGCGCCAGCTCCTATCTCCGGGAAAACACCGGGGAGCTGTTTTTT